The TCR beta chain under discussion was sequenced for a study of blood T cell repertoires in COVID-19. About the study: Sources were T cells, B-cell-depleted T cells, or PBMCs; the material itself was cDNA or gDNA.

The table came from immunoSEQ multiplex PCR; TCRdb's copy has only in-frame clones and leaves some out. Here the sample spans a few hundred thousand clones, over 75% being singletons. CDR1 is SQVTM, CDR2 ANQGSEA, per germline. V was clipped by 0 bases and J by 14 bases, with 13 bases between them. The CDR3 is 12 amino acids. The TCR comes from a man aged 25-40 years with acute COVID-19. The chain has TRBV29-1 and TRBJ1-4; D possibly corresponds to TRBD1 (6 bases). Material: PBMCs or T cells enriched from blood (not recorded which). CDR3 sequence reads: CSVEDPDRSLFF. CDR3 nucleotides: TGCAGCGTTGAAGATCCAGACAGGAGCCTGTTTTTT.